This section outlines one TCR beta chain sequence together with its context. This record comes from a study of blood T cell repertoires in COVID-19. Background on the study: COVID-19 samples collected from the United States, Italy and Spain covered acute and convalescent phases.

Generated by immunoSEQ multiplex PCR, the TCRdb table keeps only in-frame clones and is missing some. The sample lists 90,000 to 150,000 clones, around three quarters occurring once. The CDR3 is made up of 14 amino acids. The V gene lost 1 base and the J gene lost 2 bases, with 9 bases spanning the gap. Looked up from germline, CDR1 is MDHEN and CDR2 is SYDVKM. This clonotype originated in a man aged 65 to 85 with acute or convalescent COVID-19. Sample: peripheral blood. The V gene is TRBV28, the J gene TRBJ2-7; tentative D call: TRBD2 (6 bases). This chain's CDR3 is CASSLFGGAYEQYF. For the CDR3, the DNA is TGTGCCAGCAGTTTATTTGGAGGGGCCTACGAGCAGTACTTC.